This is a list of T cell receptor beta chains from one sample in a study of shared clonotypes between healthy human individuals. Clones were read by immunoSEQ multiplex PCR, and TCRdb kept only the in-frame ones, dropping some. Among 2,500,000 or so clones listed, approximately 90% were seen once. What was sequenced was naive CD4+ T cells from PBMCs. Receptor source: a man between 18 and 35 years old in good health. Some clones in this sample may be carry-over from other donors' samples. The CDR3 runs from the conserved cysteine through the conserved F or W. A D gene is named only where the DNA matches it firmly. Where a row states a size, it is once, few, many or the class of an expanded clone; other rows omit it.

v_call: TRBV7-8
j_call: TRBJ2-5
clone_size: .
cdr3_length: 15
d_call: TRBD2
cdr3_aa: CASTSVPGGRETQYF
cdr3_nt: TGTGCCAGCACCTCCGTCCCGGGAGGGCGAGAGACCCAGTACTTC

v_call: TRBV5-8
j_call: TRBJ2-5
clone_size: once
cdr3_length: 12
d_call: .
cdr3_aa: CASSLIQETQYF
cdr3_nt: TGTGCCAGCAGCCTGATCCAAGAGACCCAGTACTTC

v_call: TRBV7-9
j_call: TRBJ2-7
clone_size: .
cdr3_length: 12
d_call: .
cdr3_aa: CASSAGRPKASF
cdr3_nt: TGTGCCAGCAGCGCGGGACGCCCGAAGGCATCTTTC

v_call: TRBV27
j_call: TRBJ2-7
clone_size: .
cdr3_length: 13
d_call: .
cdr3_aa: CASSWSYSGEQYF
cdr3_nt: TGTGCCAGCAGTTGGTCGTACTCGGGGGAGCAGTACTTC

v_call: TRBV15
j_call: TRBJ2-1
clone_size: once
cdr3_length: 15
d_call: TRBD1
cdr3_aa: CATSRERTGYSGQFF
cdr3_nt: TGTGCCACCAGCAGAGAAAGGACAGGGTACTCGGGGCAGTTCTTC

v_call: TRBV28
j_call: TRBJ2-7
clone_size: .
cdr3_length: 15
d_call: .
cdr3_aa: CASSLGAQGGNEQYF
cdr3_nt: TGTGCCAGCAGTTTGGGGGCACAGGGGGGGAACGAGCAGTACTTC

v_call: TRBV29-1
j_call: TRBJ2-7
clone_size: .
cdr3_length: 14
d_call: TRBD2
cdr3_aa: CSASGTSGTYEQYF
cdr3_nt: TGCAGCGCGTCCGGGACTAGCGGGACCTACGAGCAGTACTTC

v_call: TRBV4-3
j_call: TRBJ1-1
clone_size: .
cdr3_length: 14
d_call: TRBD1
cdr3_aa: CASSKTGVNTEAFF
cdr3_nt: TGCGCCAGCAGCAAGACAGGGGTTAACACTGAAGCTTTCTTT

v_call: TRBV28
j_call: TRBJ2-5
clone_size: .
cdr3_length: 16
d_call: TRBD2
cdr3_aa: CASSLFRTSGQETQYF
cdr3_nt: TGTGCCAGCAGTTTATTCCGGACTAGCGGCCAAGAGACCCAGTACTTC

v_call: TRBV15
j_call: TRBJ1-5
clone_size: .
cdr3_length: 12
d_call: .
cdr3_aa: CATSYTFQPQHF
cdr3_nt: TGTGCCACCAGCTACACGTTTCAGCCCCAGCATTTT

v_call: TRBV7-2
j_call: TRBJ1-5
clone_size: once
cdr3_length: 13
d_call: .
cdr3_aa: CASSFSVNQPQHF
cdr3_nt: TGTGCCAGCAGCTTTTCCGTCAATCAGCCCCAGCATTTT

v_call: TRBV28
j_call: TRBJ2-7
clone_size: .
cdr3_length: 14
d_call: TRBD1
cdr3_aa: CASSSRGPSYEQYF
cdr3_nt: TGTGCCAGCAGTTCCAGGGGGCCCTCCTACGAGCAGTACTTC

v_call: TRBV4-1
j_call: TRBJ2-5
clone_size: .
cdr3_length: 16
d_call: .
cdr3_aa: CASSQDLASAKKTQYF
cdr3_nt: TGCGCCAGCAGCCAAGATCTTGCTAGCGCTAAGAAGACCCAGTACTTC

v_call: TRBV6-6
j_call: TRBJ2-7
clone_size: .
cdr3_length: 13
d_call: TRBD1
cdr3_aa: CASSRDRGYEQYF
cdr3_nt: TGTGCCAGCAGCCGGGACAGGGGCTACGAGCAGTACTTC

v_call: TRBV5-1
j_call: TRBJ2-5
clone_size: .
cdr3_length: 12
d_call: .
cdr3_aa: CATSPEGETQYF
cdr3_nt: TGCGCCACGTCACCTGAGGGGGAGACCCAGTACTTC

v_call: TRBV2
j_call: TRBJ2-2
clone_size: .
cdr3_length: 12
d_call: .
cdr3_aa: CASYRDTGELFF
cdr3_nt: TGTGCCAGCTACAGGGACACCGGGGAGCTGTTTTTT

v_call: TRBV27
j_call: TRBJ1-2
clone_size: once
cdr3_length: 17
d_call: TRBD1
cdr3_aa: CASSSSGGWRIGYGYTF
cdr3_nt: TGTGCCAGCAGTTCCTCAGGGGGCTGGAGGATTGGCTATGGCTACACCTTC

v_call: TRBV9
j_call: TRBJ2-5
clone_size: .
cdr3_length: 14
d_call: .
cdr3_aa: CASSSSGGRATQYF
cdr3_nt: TGTGCCAGCAGCTCCTCGGGGGGCAGGGCGACCCAGTACTTC

v_call: TRBV28
j_call: TRBJ2-1
clone_size: .
cdr3_length: 15
d_call: TRBD2
cdr3_aa: CASSLYAGGYNEQFF
cdr3_nt: TGTGCCAGCAGTTTATATGCGGGAGGGTACAATGAGCAGTTCTTC

v_call: TRBV28
j_call: TRBJ1-5
clone_size: .
cdr3_length: 17
d_call: TRBD1
cdr3_aa: CASSLEQGTGWNQPQHF
cdr3_nt: TGTGCCAGCAGTTTAGAACAGGGGACAGGGTGGAATCAGCCCCAGCATTTT

v_call: TRBV6-5
j_call: TRBJ1-2
clone_size: .
cdr3_length: 14
d_call: .
cdr3_aa: CASSYSSGVYGYTF
cdr3_nt: TGTGCCAGCAGTTACTCGTCGGGAGTCTATGGCTACACCTTC

v_call: TRBV6-5
j_call: TRBJ2-1
clone_size: .
cdr3_length: 16
d_call: TRBD2
cdr3_aa: CASSYSWGRAANEQFF
cdr3_nt: TGTGCCAGCAGTTACTCATGGGGGAGGGCTGCCAATGAGCAGTTCTTC